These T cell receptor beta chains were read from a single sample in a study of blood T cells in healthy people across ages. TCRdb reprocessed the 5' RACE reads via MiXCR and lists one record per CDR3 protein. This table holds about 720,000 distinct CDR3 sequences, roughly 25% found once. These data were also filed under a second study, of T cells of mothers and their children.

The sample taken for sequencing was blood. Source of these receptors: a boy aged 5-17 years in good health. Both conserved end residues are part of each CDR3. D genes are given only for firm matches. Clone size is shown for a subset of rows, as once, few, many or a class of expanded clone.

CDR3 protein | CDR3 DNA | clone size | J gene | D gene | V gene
CASSDNYPSPYNEQFF | TGTGCCAGCAGCGACAACTATCCGAGCCCTTACAATGAGCAGTTCTTC | few | TRBJ2-1 | NA | TRBV9
CASIQEVGKWPQHF | TGTGCCAGCATCCAGGAGGTCGGCAAGTGGCCCCAGCATTTT | NA | TRBJ1-5 | NA | TRBV2
CASSLISGGPRETQYF | TGTGCCAGCAGCTTAATTTCAGGAGGCCCTCGAGAGACCCAGTACTTC | few | TRBJ2-5 | NA | TRBV7-3
CASSLAKRGGRDTQYF | TGTGCCAGCAGCTTAGCGAAGCGGGGGGGACGAGATACGCAGTATTTT | NA | TRBJ2-3 | TRBD2 | TRBV7-9
CASSAPRDRGQETQYF | TGTGCCAGCAGCGCACCCCGGGACAGGGGGCAAGAGACCCAGTACTTC | few | TRBJ2-5 | TRBD1 | TRBV9
CSAVTGGKETQYF | TGCAGTGCCGTTACAGGTGGGAAAGAGACCCAGTACTTC | NA | TRBJ2-5 | NA | TRBV20-1
CASSPDRGHQPQHF | TGTGCCAGCAGCCCAGACAGGGGGCATCAGCCCCAGCATTTT | once | TRBJ1-5 | TRBD1 | TRBV12-3/TRBV12-4
CASSVTGTSAETQYF | TGTGCCAGCAGCGTCACCGGGACTAGCGCGGAGACCCAGTACTTC | few | TRBJ2-5 | TRBD2 | TRBV7-9
CASSLGAQDSPLPF | TGTGCCAGCAGCTTAGGGGCCCAGGATTCACCCCTCCCCTTT | NA | TRBJ1-6 | NA | TRBV11-2
CSARSTTGQETQYF | TGCAGTGCTAGATCCACGACAGGGCAAGAGACCCAGTACTTC | NA | TRBJ2-5 | TRBD1 | TRBV20-1
CASSLEGEPADEQFF | TGTGCCAGCAGCTTAGAGGGAGAACCCGCGGATGAGCAGTTCTTC | few | TRBJ2-1 | NA | TRBV11-2
CASSLRLSNTEAFF | TGCGCCAGCAGCTTGAGGCTTTCGAACACTGAAGCTTTCTTT | NA | TRBJ1-1 | NA | TRBV5-1
CSVELVRGKNIQYF | TGCAGCGTTGAGTTGGTCCGAGGCAAAAACATTCAGTACTTC | many | TRBJ2-4 | NA | TRBV29-1
CSASGASGTKETQYF | TGCAGTGCTAGCGGCGCTAGCGGGACCAAAGAGACCCAGTACTTC | NA | TRBJ2-5 | TRBD2 | TRBV20-1
CASSPKPGLANTGELFF | TGCGCCAGCAGCCCCAAACCGGGACTAGCGAACACCGGGGAGCTGTTTTTT | NA | TRBJ2-2 | TRBD2 | TRBV5-1
CASSVRPGDGSNYGYTF | TGTGCCAGCAGCGTACGCCCGGGGGACGGCTCTAACTATGGCTACACCTTC | few | TRBJ1-2 | NA | TRBV9
CASSPLAKGRNEQYF | TGTGCCAGCAGCCCCCTGGCTAAGGGGCGGAACGAGCAGTACTTC | NA | TRBJ2-7 | NA | TRBV11-2
CASRQRGSYEQYF | TGTGCCAGCAGACAGCGGGGCTCCTACGAGCAGTACTTC | few | TRBJ2-7 | TRBD2 | TRBV27
CASNPGQGNQPQHF | TGTGCCAGCAACCCTGGACAGGGCAATCAGCCCCAGCATTTT | few | TRBJ1-5 | TRBD1 | TRBV6-2/TRBV6-3
CASRQGTGRTDTQYF | TGTGCCAGCAGACAAGGGACAGGGCGTACAGATACGCAGTATTTT | NA | TRBJ2-3 | TRBD1 | TRBV9
CSAQTGGDDGYTF | TGCAGTGCTCAGACAGGGGGCGACGATGGCTACACCTTC | NA | TRBJ1-2 | TRBD1 | TRBV20-1
CASREQLHTEAFF | TGTGCCAGCAGGGAACAACTTCACACTGAAGCTTTCTTT | NA | TRBJ1-1 | NA | TRBV6-2/TRBV6-3
CVSSQDPQGETQYF | TGTGTCAGCAGCCAAGACCCGCAAGGAGAGACCCAGTACTTC | NA | TRBJ2-5 | NA | TRBV14
CASSPTGSPDTQYF | TGTGCCAGCAGTCCGACAGGGTCCCCAGATACGCAGTATTTT | NA | TRBJ2-3 | TRBD1 | TRBV12-3/TRBV12-4
CASSLTSAGPGNTIYF | TGTGCCAGCAGCCTTACTTCAGCAGGGCCTGGAAACACCATATATTTT | few | TRBJ1-3 | NA | TRBV28
CASSPGGLGNTIYF | TGTGCCAGCAGTCCTGGGGGTTTGGGAAACACCATATATTTT | few | TRBJ1-3 | NA | TRBV12-3/TRBV12-4
CASSYSIQDYTGELFF | TGTGCCAGCAGTTACTCTATCCAGGACTACACCGGGGAGCTGTTTTTT | NA | TRBJ2-2 | NA | TRBV6-2/TRBV6-3